Listed here is a single T cell receptor (beta chain). What this receptor recognizes is not known. Base qualities were left out, and no much larger clone turns up one base away. Each collaborating institution followed its own protocols to collect whole blood in K2EDTA tubes. For TCRbeta analysis, collaborator samples were shipped as frozen whole blood, as isolated PBMCs, or as DNA extracted from either sample type. These data belong to a study of blood T cell repertoires in COVID-19 (dated by TCRdb to the early 2020s). About the study as a whole: Samples from collaborators originated in the United States, Italy and Spain and spanned both the acute and convalescent phases of COVID-19. Deeply sampled blood TCRbeta repertoires from subjects exposed to, actively infected with, or recovered from COVID-19 were included in the dataset. The sample metadata nearly always contained a de-identified subject ID, COVID-19 status, age in years and sex. The material from the prospective study consisted of cDNA or gDNA derived from T cells, B-cell-depleted T cells, or PBMCs. Where available, HLA class I and class II types were taken from metadata supplied by the sample provider and were not determined by assay-based typing. The repertoires were made available in a free public database intended to serve as a resource for research on the immune response to SARS-CoV-2. Samples came from the ongoing ImmuneRACE study (first 160 participants) plus 1,254 subjects from 6 global collaborators.

The V and J ends are trimmed by 5 bases and 5 bases, leaving 16 bases between them. There are 14 amino acids in the CDR3, from cysteine to phenylalanine inclusive. The read is trimmed to its CDR3 DNA, 42 bases read in frame from base 1. The germline V gene sets CDR1 to MGHDK and CDR2 to SYGVNS. Overall results and qualifications from the work: How much clinical and demographic metadata was included differed by source and by participant, and the metadata was provided uncurated.

The immunoSEQ Assay, a bias-controlled multiplex PCR, was used to amplify TCRbeta CDR3 regions from genomic DNA. In the original analysis: The number of nucleated cells in each sample was estimated from the amplification of reference gene primers within the assay. Sequence reads were collapsed and filtered to measure the absolute abundance of every unique TCRbeta CDR3 rearrangement. For each sample, productive Simpson clonality was calculated by taking the square root of Simpson's diversity index across productive rearrangements. The table comes from immuneACCESS by way of TCRdb, which keeps in-frame sequences with V and J called. Part of the clones is missing from these tables; in studies checked, under half for an unresolved V gene and the rest for unknown reasons. D and trimming come from the DNA, and the V and J calls and clone size come from that table. Here the sample has about 180,000 clones; approximately 85% occur a single time. Roughly 11% of the sample goes to the ten largest clones.

The specimen was peripheral blood. The TCR comes from a human donor with active or convalescent COVID-19. The donor label of this sample is uncertain. The chain is encoded by TRBV25-1 joined to TRBJ2-7; TRBD1 is a weak D gene call, 6 bases matching. The nucleotides read TGTGCCAGCAGTAGCCCAGGGACAAGGAACGAGCAGTACTTC. This is translated as CASSSPGTRNEQYF.